The clone carrying this T cell receptor (beta chain) was recorded once. The antigen is not known. Every sample yielded at least 6.5 million isolated PBMCs. These data originate in a study of blood T cells in healthy people across ages. The V and J ends lost 4 bases and 4 bases, in that order; junction bases with no gene match: 16. Germline CDR1 is PRHDT and CDR2 is FYEKMQ (reference sequence). The CDR3 is made up of 18 amino acids. For the second PCR, which ran for about 6 to 11 cycles, a sample-barcoded 5' primer and a J-beta primer mix were used. TCRdb used MiXCR to reprocess the 5' RACE reads, holding one entry per CDR3 protein. The top ten clones hold 7% to 9% of a sample with around 1,700,000 distinct CDR3 sequences, 25% to 30% of them seen once. Broader study findings: Investigators viewed diversity estimates from one million T cells as underestimates, the study reported.

The sequenced sample consisted of blood. The clonotype comes from a young woman in good health. This chain links TRBV13 with TRBJ2-1, with TRBD1 matching over 7 bases. CDR3 loop: CASSSRTTGQADYNEQFF. The CDR3 coding sequence is TGTGCCAGCAGCTCGCGAACGACCGGACAGGCCGATTACAATGAGCAGTTCTTC.